Listed here are 27 T cell receptor beta chains from one sample, sequenced in a study of beta chain features in type 1 diabetes. No antigen has been assigned to these receptors. The sequenced template was cDNA made from the entire isolated RNA. The assay was immunoSEQ multiplex PCR, and TCRdb's table has in-frame clones only and misses some. The data contain over 650,000 clones, roughly 13% of them singletons. The study's findings and limits: All four CD4+ subsets of Type 1 diabetes patients contained TCRB CDR3s that were moderately but significantly shorter.

The sequencing input was naive CD4+ T cells from blood. All receptors come from a man aged 18 to 30 with type 1 diabetes.

This clone has more than one count but fewer than ten. The chain recombines TRBV29-1 with TRBJ1-2, with a possible D match to TRBD1 (5 bases). The CDR3 is 13 residues long. Per the germline V gene, CDR1 is SQVTM and CDR2 is ANQGSEA. V gave up 7 bases and J gave up 0 bases, with 12 bases separating them. The CDR3: CSAGDSANYGYTF. Here the CDR3 DNA reads TGCAGCGCGGGCGACAGTGCTAACTATGGCTACACCTTC.

The J gene is TRBJ1-5, the V gene TRBV30; a weak D match, TRBD1 (5 bases). V lost 1 base and J lost 11, with 12 bases in between. CDR3 length: 12 amino acids. Germline V gene data show CDR1 as GTSNPN and CDR2 as SVGIG (reference sequence). DNA for the CDR3: TGTGCCTGGAGTGGGGACCTCAGGGCCCAGCATTTT. This codes for CAWSGDLRAQHF.

This clone was detected a few times. The chain uses TRBV19 and TRBJ2-1; 14 bases agree with TRBD2. CDR3 length: 18 amino acids. V lost 3 bases to trimming and J lost 6 bases; unmatched junction nucleotides: 10. CDR1 and CDR2 (germline): LNHDA, SQIVND (reference sequence). The CDR3 here is CASSMGLGLAGEVNEQFF. DNA for the CDR3: TGTGCCAGTAGTATGGGTTTGGGACTAGCGGGAGAGGTCAATGAGCAGTTCTTC.

The chain carries TRBV28 and TRBJ1-2; 7 bases agree with TRBD1. This CDR3 region has 15 residues. V lost 2 bases and J lost 4; bases outside the gene matches: 7. In germline, CDR1 is MDHEN, CDR2 SYDVKM. The CDR3 sequence: CASSLRTGTAYGYTF. The CDR3 region has the DNA TGTGCCAGCAGTTTAAGGACCGGGACAGCCTATGGCTACACCTTC.

This clone appeared a few times. This chain joins TRBV10-1 and TRBJ2-2; unclear D gene. V shed 7 bases and J shed 5 bases, with 11 bases lying between them. Germline CDR1 and CDR2: WNHNN and SYGVQD (reference sequence). CDR3 size: 13 residues. CDR3 amino acids: CASTSPGTGELFF. The CDR3 nucleotides read TGCGCCAGCACCTCCCCCGGTACCGGGGAGCTGTTTTTT.

This clone was seen more than once but under ten times. The chain is built from TRBV7-8 and TRBJ2-2; tentative D call: TRBD2 (6 bases). Germline CDR1 and CDR2: SGHVS and FQNEAQ. The CDR3 runs to 14 residues. V lost 4 bases and J 3 bases, leaving 9 bases between the germline ends. DNA for the CDR3: TGTGCCAGCAGCTCCGGGACTGACACCGGGGAGCTGTTTTTT. Encoded protein: CASSSGTDTGELFF.

This clone was counted between two and nine times. The rearrangement uses TRBV19 and TRBJ1-2; D is undetermined. Germline V gene data show CDR1 as LNHDA and CDR2 as SQIVND (reference sequence). The CDR3 extends over 13 amino acids. Trimming pared 4 bases from V and 8 bases from J, leaving 14 bases between. CDR3 in amino acids: CASSTSSSGGYTF. In DNA, the CDR3 is TGTGCCAGTAGTACCTCATCATCAGGAGGCTACACCTTC.

This sequence joins TRBV25-1 and TRBJ2-1; TRBD2 is a possible D gene (5 bases). V was pared by 7 bases and J by 3 bases, with 19 bases between. The CDR3 is 16 amino acids. Per germline, CDR1 MGHDK and CDR2 SYGVNS. As DNA, the CDR3 is TGTGCCAGCACCCCGGGGAGCGGAACCTTCTACAATGAGCAGTTCTTC. Encoded protein: CASTPGSGTFYNEQFF.

The chain has TRBV27 and TRBJ2-7; D might be TRBD1 (6 bases). Trimming stripped 2 bases from V and 2 bases from J, with 10 bases between. This CDR3 is 14 amino acids long. The V gene's germline CDR1 is MNHEY and CDR2 SMNVEV (reference sequence). This chain's CDR3 is CASSLLTGTYEQYF. DNA of the CDR3: TGTGCCAGCAGTTTACTGACAGGAACCTACGAGCAGTACTTC.

The chain has TRBV5-1 and TRBJ2-1, with D possibly matching TRBD2 (6 bases). V lost 0 bases, J lost 6 bases, and 7 bases lay in between. CDR3 length: 13 amino acids. CDR1 and CDR2 from the germline V gene are SGHRS and YFSETQ. CDR3 sequence reads: CASSLATSNEQFF. The CDR3 region has the DNA TGCGCCAGCAGCTTGGCGACTAGCAATGAGCAGTTCTTC.

This clone was found a few times. For the CDR3, the DNA is TGTGCCAGCAGTTACCCCGGGACAGAGAACTATGGCTACACCTTC. Amino acid sequence: CASSYPGTENYGYTF. This chain links TRBV6-6 with TRBJ1-2; TRBD1 matches 7 bases. CDR1 and CDR2 (germline): MNHNY, SVGAGI (reference sequence). The V segment lost 2 bases and the J segment 2 bases; nucleotides outside the gene matches: 5. The CDR3 extends over 15 amino acids.

In its sample, this clone was seen once. CDR3 DNA: TGTGCCTGGCAAACGGGGGCTAACTATGGCTACACCTTC. Its translation: CAWQTGANYGYTF. The V call is TRBV30, the J call TRBJ1-2; D might be TRBD1 (5 bases). Germline V lookup: CDR1 GTSNPN, CDR2 SVGIG (reference sequence). The CDR3 loop spans 13 amino acids. V was pared by 5 bases and J by 0 bases, with 10 bases between.

This clone was picked up a small number of times. The chain is built from TRBV30 and TRBJ1-4, with 7 positions matching TRBD1. Germline V gene data show CDR1 as GTSNPN and CDR2 as SVGIG (reference sequence). V trimming: 5 bases; J trimming: 7 bases; junction bases outside the gene matches: 7. The CDR3 extends over 13 amino acids. The CDR3 reads CAWERTGSEKLFF. CDR3 nucleotides: TGTGCCTGGGAGCGGACAGGCAGTGAAAAACTGTTTTTT.

The chain couples TRBV28 to TRBJ2-1; no definite D call. The CDR3 loop spans 12 amino acids. CDR1 MDHEN and CDR2 SYDVKM come from the germline V gene. Trimming removed 5 bases from V and 6 bases from J, with 8 bases in between. The CDR3 coding sequence is TGTGCCAGCAGTACCCCGGGCAATGAGCAGTTCTTC. Translated: CASSTPGNEQFF.

The V and J genes are TRBV6-5 and TRBJ2-5; TRBD2 matches 8 bases. The V and J ends lost 2 bases and 2 bases, in that order; junction bases with no gene match: 4. In germline, CDR1 is MNHEY, CDR2 SVGAGI. The CDR3 loop spans 15 amino acids. The CDR3 bases are TGTGCCAGCAGTTACGCAACTAGCGGTCAAGAGACCCAGTACTTC. This sequence encodes CASSYATSGQETQYF.

For this clone: A much larger clone differs by one base, so this may be a read error. The chain uses TRBV5-6 and TRBJ1-5; D ambiguous. V was pared by 1 base and J by 1 base, with 0 bases between. This CDR3 has 12 residues. Germline V gene lookup returns CDR1 SGHDT and CDR2 YYEEEE. This CDR3 is CASSLSNQPQHF. The CDR3 DNA follows: TGTGCCAGCAGCTTGAGCAATCAGCCCCAGCATTTT.

The V gene is TRBV7-8, the J gene TRBJ2-3; a weak D match, TRBD1 (7 bases). Germline-derived CDR1 and CDR2 are SGHVS and FQNEAQ. This CDR3 comprises 13 residues. Between the trimmed V and J ends, which lost 5 bases and 4 bases, there was a span of 10 bases. CDR3 sequence (DNA): TGTGCCAGCAGCGCGGGACAGCCAGATACGCAGTATTTT. Protein product: CASSAGQPDTQYF.

The chain carries TRBV6-6 and TRBJ1-1; TRBD1 might be the D (5 bases). The CDR3 has 13 amino acids. Germline CDR1 is MNHNY and CDR2 is SVGAGI (reference sequence). Trimming left V 6 bases short and J 5 bases short, with 13 bases between. The CDR3 bases are TGTGCCAGCAGCCAACAGGACGGGACTGAAGCTTTCTTT. This sequence encodes CASSQQDGTEAFF.

The genes are TRBV7-2 and TRBJ1-6, with 7 bases that match TRBD1. The V gene end was trimmed by 5 bases and the J gene end by 0 bases; junction bases not matched to a gene: 4. Germline CDR1 is SGHTA and CDR2 is FQGNSA. CDR3 length equals 16 residues. In DNA form, the CDR3 reads TGTGCCAGCAGCGAGACAGGGAGCTCCTATAATTCACCCCTCCACTTT. As protein: CASSETGSSYNSPLHF.

This chain connects TRBV4-3 to TRBJ1-2; TRBD1 is a possible D gene (5 bases). Germline-derived CDR1 and CDR2 are LGHNA and YSLEER. V was clipped by 0 bases and J by 1 base, with 15 bases between them. The CDR3 loop spans 17 amino acids. The CDR3 nucleotides are TGCGCCAGCAGCCAAGAGGCAGGGAGAGTGGTTAACTATGGCTACACCTTC. Translating gives CASSQEAGRVVNYGYTF.

V and J are TRBV7-8 and TRBJ1-6; 9 nucleotides line up with TRBD1. CDR1 and CDR2 from the germline V gene are SGHVS and FQNEAQ. V shed 5 bases, J shed 8 bases, and the junction held 7 bases outside the gene matches. This CDR3 contains 15 residues. In nucleotides, the CDR3 is TGTGCCAGCAGCCTACAACAGGGGGCCCATTCACCCCTCCACTTT. Residues: CASSLQQGAHSPLHF. The whole variable domain, filled in from reference TRBV7-8 and TRBJ1-6, reads GAGVSQSPRYKVAKRGQDVALRCDPISGHVSLFWYQQALGQGPEFLTYFQNEAQLDKSGLPSDRFFAERPEGSVSTLKIQRTQQEDSAVYLCASSLQQGAHSPLHFGNGTRLTVT.

CDR3 sequence reads: CASSQGSKQYF. CDR3 coding DNA: TGTGCCAGCAGTCAAGGTAGCAAGCAGTACTTC. The genes are TRBV7-9 and TRBJ2-7; D call uncertain. V was trimmed by 6 bases and J by 8 bases, leaving 11 bases between them. Germline assignment: CDR1 SEHNR and CDR2 FQNEAQ (reference sequence). The CDR3 is 11 amino acids.

The gene calls are TRBV28 and TRBJ1-2; no reliable D call. The germline V and J ends were trimmed by 5 bases and 8 bases, with 12 bases remaining between them. The CDR3 spans 12 residues. Germline V gene lookup returns CDR1 MDHEN and CDR2 SYDVKM. CDR3 sequence: CASSLSRKGYTF. Here the CDR3 DNA reads TGTGCCAGCAGTCTCTCTCGAAAAGGCTACACCTTC.

This clone was picked up a small number of times. The gene calls are TRBV18 and TRBJ2-6; D call uncertain. Germline lookup yields CDR1 KGHSH and CDR2 LQKENI. Trimming left V 6 bases short and J 1 base short, with 4 bases between. The CDR3 contains 13 residues. In DNA form, the CDR3 reads TGTGCCAGCTCCCAATCTGGGGCCAACGTCCTGACTTTC. Translated, it gives CASSQSGANVLTF. The variable domain in full, completed from reference TRBV18 and TRBJ2-6, reads NAGVMQNPRHLVRRRGQEARLRCSPMKGHSHVYWYRQLPEEGLKFMVYLQKENIIDESGMPKERFSAEFPKEGPSILRIQQVVRGDSAAYFCASSQSGANVLTFGAGSRLTVL.

The chain recombines TRBV7-9 with TRBJ2-3; 10 positions agree with TRBD2. V was clipped by 4 bases and J by 5 bases; unmatched bases: 9. CDR1 and CDR2 from the germline V gene are SEHNR and FQNEAQ (reference sequence). This CDR3 region has 16 residues. For the CDR3, the DNA is TGTGCCAGCAGCTCCGGACTAGCGGTGGGTGGAGATACGCAGTATTTT. It specifies CASSSGLAVGGDTQYF. Together with reference TRBV7-9 and TRBJ2-3, the CDR3 gives the full variable domain: DTGVSQNPRHKITKRGQNVTFRCDPISEHNRLYWYRQTLGQGPEFLTYFQNEAQLEKSRLLSDRFSAERPKGSFSTLEIQRTEQGDSAMYLCASSSGLAVGGDTQYFGPGTRLTVL.

There are a few counts of this clone. The rearrangement uses TRBV7-2 and TRBJ2-3; D is undetermined. From germline, CDR1 is SGHTA and CDR2 FQGNSA. The V end lost 5 bases, the J end lost 7 bases, and 16 bases lay between the germline ends. This CDR3 comprises 14 residues. CDR3 residues: CASSLTSSRHTQYF. In nucleotides, the CDR3 is TGTGCCAGCAGCCTCACCTCTAGTAGACATACGCAGTATTTT.

This rearrangement joins TRBV28 to TRBJ2-7; no clear D. The germline gives CDR1 MDHEN, CDR2 SYDVKM. CDR3 size: 12 residues. Deletions cut 1 base from V and 2 bases from J, with 3 bases between. CDR3 coding DNA: TGTGCCAGCAGTTTATCGACCTACGAGCAGTACTTC. Residues: CASSLSTYEQYF. Combining the CDR3 with reference TRBV28 and TRBJ2-7 gives the whole variable domain DVKVTQSSRYLVKRTGEKVFLECVQDMDHENMFWYRQDPGLGLRLIYFSYDVKMKEKGDIPEGYSVSREKKERFSLILESASTNQTSMYLCASSLSTYEQYFGPGTRLTVT.